A single sample gave rise to the 10 T cell receptor beta chains below, sequenced in a study of OX40 agonist ivuxolimab in advanced cancers. Assay used: immunoSEQ multiplex PCR; TCRdb lists only in-frame clones, some missing. The data show about 46,000 clones, 82% seen once. Sample: CD4+ or CD8+ T cells sorted from blood, taken in a trial of the OX40 agonist ivuxolimab. Receptors originate from an adult with an advanced solid tumor such as melanoma, head and neck, liver or kidney cancer.

This sequence joins TRBV12-5 and TRBJ2-5; D remains ambiguous. CDR1 and CDR2 from the germline V gene are LGHNT and FRNRAP. V lost 5 bases, J lost 0 bases, and 13 bases lay in between. This CDR3 is built from 15 residues. The CDR3 region has the DNA TGTGCTAGTGGTACAACCTCATGGTACCAAGAGACCCAGTACTTC. Protein: CASGTTSWYQETQYF.

The J gene is TRBJ2-3, the V gene TRBV13; D might be TRBD2 (6 bases). V lost 5 bases, J lost 7 bases, and 13 bases lay in between. This CDR3 is built from 13 residues. Per germline, CDR1 PRHDT and CDR2 FYEKMQ (reference sequence). The DNA of the CDR3 is TGTGCCAGCAGCGTCGGGGGTGAGAATACGCAGTATTTT. The encoded protein is CASSVGGENTQYF.

The chain combines TRBV29-1 with TRBJ1-2, with D uncertain. The CDR3 loop spans 11 amino acids. Germline V gene data show CDR1 as SQVTM and CDR2 as ANQGSEA. With 5 bases removed from V and 3 bases from J, the gap between germline ends came to 7 bases. The CDR3 DNA is TGCAGCGTTTCCGATTACTATGGCTACACCTTC. Translating gives CSVSDYYGYTF.

V usage is TRBV5-6 and J usage is TRBJ1-3, with 7 bases identical to TRBD1. CDR1 is SGHDT, CDR2 YYEEEE, per germline. The CDR3 is made up of 14 amino acids. The ends lost 1 base at V and 8 bases at J; junction bases unmatched: 6. The CDR3 loop is CASSLIKGADTIYF. CDR3 in DNA: TGTGCCAGCAGCTTGATAAAGGGGGCTGACACCATATATTTT. Together with reference TRBV5-6 and TRBJ1-3, the CDR3 gives the full variable domain: DAGVTQSPTHLIKTRGQQVTLRCSPKSGHDTVSWYQQALGQGPQFIFQYYEEEERQRGNFPDRFSGHQFPNYSSELNVNALLLGDSALYLCASSLIKGADTIYFGEGSWLTVV.

The chain employs TRBV2 and TRBJ1-1; D gene unclear. Germline lookup yields CDR1 SNHLY and CDR2 FYNNEI. CDR3 length: 13 residues. With 7 bases removed from V and 1 base from J, the gap between germline ends came to 10 bases. CDR3 bases: TGTGCCAGCACCTTTGGAGAGAACACTGAAGCTTTCTTT. This sequence encodes CASTFGENTEAFF.

The rearrangement joins TRBV28 to TRBJ2-4; a possible D gene is TRBD2 (5 bases). V shed 4 bases and J shed 7 bases, with 14 bases lying between them. Germline CDR1 MDHEN, CDR2 SYDVKM. There are 14 residues in the CDR3. CDR3 nucleotide sequence: TGTGCCAGCAGTTCCATCGAGAGGAGGAACATTCAGTACTTC. Translated, it gives CASSSIERRNIQYF.

The chain combines TRBV19 with TRBJ1-4; 7 nucleotides line up with TRBD1. The germline gives CDR1 LNHDA, CDR2 SQIVND (reference sequence). The CDR3 extends over 15 amino acids. V lost 6 bases and J lost 6; bases outside the gene matches: 10. The CDR3: CASRGARQGDEKLFF. CDR3 bases: TGTGCCAGTAGGGGGGCACGACAGGGAGATGAAAAACTGTTTTTT.

The chain couples TRBV9 to TRBJ1-1; D gene uncertain. Germline V CDR1 and CDR2: SGDLS, YYNGEE. The CDR3 covers 14 residues. Trimming took 0 bases from V and 10 from J, leaving 16 bases between them. CDR3 region: CASSVDGASGGAFF. The CDR3 nucleotides are TGTGCCAGCAGCGTAGATGGCGCGAGCGGAGGAGCTTTCTTT.

This clone has just one count. V and J are TRBV2 and TRBJ1-2, with 8 bases aligning to TRBD1. This CDR3 spans 16 amino acids. Germline V gene sequence: CDR1 SNHLY, CDR2 FYNNEI. V lost 4 bases, J lost 1 base, and 8 bases stayed unmatched. CDR3 sequence: CASSAGMTGDNYGYTF. As DNA, the CDR3 is TGTGCCAGCAGTGCTGGGATGACAGGGGATAACTATGGCTACACCTTC.

The rearrangement joins TRBV4-2 to TRBJ1-2, with 7 nucleotides matching TRBD1. The CDR3 is 16 residues long. V was clipped by 0 bases and J by 4 bases; unmatched bases: 8. Germline CDR1 is LGHNA and CDR2 is YNFKEQ. CDR3 residues: CASSQEWGQSSYGYTF. CDR3 in DNA: TGTGCCAGCAGCCAAGAATGGGGACAGTCGAGCTATGGCTACACCTTC.